This TCR beta chain was profiled in a study of T cell responses to AZD1222 COVID-19 vaccine. Repertoires were generated with immunoSEQ multiplex PCR, while TCRdb's copy carries only in-frame clones and drops some. The data contain more than 120,000 clones, almost 90% of them singletons. Second doses at about 4 or about 12 weeks were pooled. The V and J ends lost 4 bases and 2 bases respectively, with 8 bases between them. The length of the CDR3 is 12 residues. Germline CDR1 and CDR2: SQVTM and ANQGSEA. Study-wide points: Repertoires were collected only later (after the peak T cell response had occurred).

As regards this clone: Its target is unknown.

The starting material was peripheral blood, obtained 28 days after the second AZD1222 dose. This chain joins TRBV29-1 and TRBJ1-1; D remains ambiguous. The sequence was obtained from an adult who received the AZD1222 COVID-19 vaccine. In DNA form, the CDR3 reads TGCAGCGTTGGGGTAGTTAACACTGAAGCTTTCTTT. Translation: CSVGVVNTEAFF.